This entry lists 18 T cell receptor beta chains sequenced from one sample in a study of T cell responses to AZD1222 COVID-19 vaccine. Only in-frame clones appear in the TCRdb table, and some are missing; sequencing was by immunoSEQ multiplex PCR. This table has 100,000 to 150,000 clones, around 83% appearing once. Sequencing was performed on peripheral blood, taken 28 days after the second AZD1222 dose. The receptors derive from an adult who received the AZD1222 COVID-19 vaccine.

This clone was observed once. The rearrangement joins TRBV10-3 to TRBJ1-6; possible D gene TRBD1, 5 bases. The V gene lost 4 bases and the J gene lost 9 bases, with 22 bases spanning the gap. The CDR3 length is 17 residues. Germline V gives CDR1 ENHRY, CDR2 SYGVKD. CDR3 sequence (DNA): TGTGCCATCAGTGGGTCCCCCGTTGGGGGTATGATTTCACCCCTCCACTTT. This gives the protein CAISGSPVGGMISPLHF.

The chain recombines TRBV24-1 with TRBJ2-2; D call uncertain. The CDR3 runs 14 residues. CDR1 is KGHDR and CDR2 is SFDVKD in the germline V gene. V was pared by 4 bases and J by 5 bases, with 10 bases between. The CDR3 DNA reads as TGTGCCACCAGTGAAGACCCCCGGACCGGGGAGCTGTTTTTT. It codes for CATSEDPRTGELFF.

V gene TRBV11-2 combines with J gene TRBJ2-1; 7 bases align to TRBD1. CDR1 SGHAT and CDR2 FQNNGV come from the germline V gene. The CDR3 contains 16 residues. V lost 1 base, J lost 1 base, and 4 bases stayed unmatched. The CDR3 here is CASSLVGRGSYNEQFF. The DNA of the CDR3 is TGTGCCAGCAGCTTAGTCGGCAGGGGGTCCTACAATGAGCAGTTCTTC.

The rearrangement links TRBV6-5 to TRBJ2-7; 9 nucleotides align to TRBD1. Germline V CDR1 and CDR2: MNHEY, SVGAGI. V was clipped by 5 bases and J by 0 bases; unmatched bases: 5. The CDR3 contains 15 residues. The CDR3 DNA sequence: TGTGCCAGCAGTCGGACAGGGGTGAGCTCCTACGAGCAGTACTTC. This translates into CASSRTGVSSYEQYF.

V and J are TRBV3-1 (or the pseudogene TRBV3-2) and TRBJ2-2; 9 positions agree with TRBD1. The trim removed 6 bases at V and 6 bases at J, leaving 8 bases unmatched. This CDR3 has 15 residues. Germline V gene sequence: CDR1 LGHDT, CDR2 YNNKEL (reference sequence). As DNA, the CDR3 is TGTGCCAGCAGGGGACAGGGAGGGGGCTCCGGGGAGCTGTTTTTT. Translation: CASRGQGGGSGELFF.

J is TRBJ2-1 and V is TRBV27, with D perhaps TRBD2 (5 bases). Germline values: CDR1 MNHEY, CDR2 SMNVEV (reference sequence). V shed 3 bases and J shed 8 bases, with 17 bases lying between them. CDR3 size: 15 residues. CDR3 sequence (DNA): TGTGCCAGCAGTTTTGTCTTATCCGGGGTCGATGAGCAGTTCTTC. Translation: CASSFVLSGVDEQFF.

The chain carries TRBV20-1 and TRBJ2-7; D ambiguous. The germline V gene has CDR1 DFQATT and CDR2 SNEGSKA (reference sequence). The V and J ends lost 5 bases and 1 base respectively, with 6 bases between them. The CDR3 covers 11 residues. CDR3 DNA: TGCAGTGCTCTGGGGTCCTACGAGCAGTACTTC. It codes for CSALGSYEQYF.

This clone showed up just once. The CDR3 loop reads CASRAGEGWEKLFF. CDR3 bases: TGTGCCAGCAGGGCGGGAGAGGGGTGGGAAAAACTGTTTTTT. The chain couples TRBV6-5 to TRBJ1-4; D possibly corresponds to TRBD1 (5 bases). Germline CDR1 reads MNHEY; CDR2 reads SVGAGI. The CDR3 loop spans 14 amino acids. V was trimmed by 6 bases and J by 8 bases, leaving 16 bases between them.

The J gene is TRBJ1-6, the V gene TRBV28; 9 nucleotides line up with TRBD1. The CDR3 loop spans 13 amino acids. The V gene's germline CDR1 is MDHEN and CDR2 SYDVKM. With 8 bases clipped from V and 9 bases from J, the junction kept 5 bases outside the gene matches. DNA of the CDR3: TGTGCCAGCCACGACAGGGGGGGTTCACCCCTCCACTTT. Residues: CASHDRGGSPLHF. Supplemented by reference TRBV28 and TRBJ1-6, the full variable domain reads DVKVTQSSRYLVKRTGEKVFLECVQDMDHENMFWYRQDPGLGLRLIYFSYDVKMKEKGDIPEGYSVSREKKERFSLILESASTNQTSMYLCASHDRGGSPLHFGNGTRLTVT.

The count of this clone is one. J is TRBJ2-4 and V is TRBV9, with a possible D match to TRBD2 (6 bases). There are 14 residues in the CDR3. Germline V gene data show CDR1 as SGDLS and CDR2 as YYNGEE. The V and J ends lost 0 bases and 5 bases respectively, with 9 bases between them. The DNA of the CDR3 is TGTGCCAGCAGCGTAGGTCCGGGGGAAAACATTCAGTACTTC. Translated, it gives CASSVGPGENIQYF.

This sequence joins TRBV11-2 and TRBJ2-7; no clear D. Trimming removed 3 bases at V and 4 bases at J, with 7 bases between. There are 12 residues in the CDR3. CDR1 SGHAT and CDR2 FQNNGV come from the germline V gene. The CDR3 DNA is TGTGCCAGCAGCTTTTCGAGGTACGAGCAGTACTTC. It codes for CASSFSRYEQYF.

This clone was counted a few times. V is TRBV12-3 or TRBV12-4 and J is TRBJ1-2; D ambiguous. The V end was cut by 7 bases, the J end by 5 bases, with 11 bases between. The CDR3 is made up of 12 amino acids. The CDR3 region has the DNA TGTGCCAGCACCAGAAGCTGGTATGGCTACACCTTC. It encodes CASTRSWYGYTF.

CDR3 sequence (DNA): TGCGCCAGCAGCCCCTGGACAGACTCCTACGAGCAGTACTTC. This sequence encodes CASSPWTDSYEQYF. This chain uses TRBV5-1 with TRBJ2-7; TRBD1 might be the D (6 bases). Per the germline V gene, CDR1 is SGHRS and CDR2 is YFSETQ. The CDR3 is 14 residues long. Trimming took 4 bases from V and 0 from J, leaving 11 bases between them.

The rearrangement uses TRBV20-1 and TRBJ2-7, with TRBD2 matching over 11 bases. This CDR3 has 13 amino acids. V dropped 3 bases and J dropped 3; count of bases not matched to a gene: 1. Germline V lookup: CDR1 DFQATT, CDR2 SNEGSKA (reference sequence). The DNA for the CDR3 is TGCAGTGCTAGTCTAGCGGGGGGCTACGAGCAGTACTTC. It encodes CSASLAGGYEQYF.

The CDR3 protein is CASTRARYNEQFF. The CDR3 DNA follows: TGTGCCAGCACTAGGGCCAGGTACAATGAGCAGTTCTTC. The rearrangement uses TRBV11-2 and TRBJ2-1, with D unclear. CDR3 length: 13 residues. V was shortened by 7 bases and J by 4 bases, with 11 bases between the two germline ends. Germline V lookup: CDR1 SGHAT, CDR2 FQNNGV.

The J gene is TRBJ2-7, the V gene TRBV7-9; D unclear. Germline V gene sequence: CDR1 SEHNR, CDR2 FQNEAQ (reference sequence). V was shortened by 4 bases and J by 4 bases, with 5 bases between the two germline ends. The CDR3 consists of 11 residues. As DNA, the CDR3 is TGTGCCAGCAGCTCCAATTACGAGCAGTACTTC. It is translated as CASSSNYEQYF. Looking up the rest from reference TRBV7-9 and TRBJ2-7 gives the full variable domain: DTGVSQNPRHKITKRGQNVTFRCDPISEHNRLYWYRQTLGQGPEFLTYFQNEAQLEKSRLLSDRFSAERPKGSFSTLEIQRTEQGDSAMYLCASSSNYEQYFGPGTRLTVT.

This chain uses TRBV6-6 with TRBJ1-1; D possibly corresponds to TRBD1 (6 bases). This CDR3 is built from 12 residues. CDR1 and CDR2 (germline): MNHNY, SVGAGI (reference sequence). Between the trimmed V and J ends, which lost 10 bases and 1 base, there was a span of 10 bases. CDR3 protein: CATGQRNTEAFF. The CDR3 DNA reads as TGTGCCACCGGACAGCGGAACACTGAAGCTTTCTTT.

CDR3 nucleotides: TGTGCCAGCAGAGAGATTCCATCGGGGGATACGCAGTATTTT. Translation gives CASREIPSGDTQYF. The rearrangement uses TRBV2 and TRBJ2-3; possibly TRBD2 for D (5 bases). Germline V CDR1 and CDR2: SNHLY, FYNNEI. This CDR3 comprises 14 residues. V shed 6 bases and J shed 6 bases, with 16 bases lying between them.